This entry describes one T cell receptor beta chain. Its antigen is as yet unknown. CDR3 length: 13 amino acids. Trimming left V 0 bases short and J 9 bases short, with 9 bases between. The germline V gene has CDR1 MNHNS and CDR2 SASEGT. This sample is part of a study of long-term antiretroviral therapy in people with HIV. Study observations and caveats: Pre-ART-expanded clones dominated the repertoire at all time points. The ART regimens used between the mid-2000s and the late 2010s may be less effective than current ones. Upon ART, diversity increased but remained lower than transplant donor controls.

Sequencing used immunoSEQ v3.0 at survey level. Using immunoSEQ multiplex PCR, the repertoire was profiled, and TCRdb retains in-frame clones only, with some absent. The repertoire holds 20,000 to 25,000 clones, with roughly four fifths as singletons. The source is a woman younger than 45 with HIV. Sequenced here: unsorted PBMCs, sampled 0.2 years after starting antiretroviral therapy. The chain employs TRBV6-1 and TRBJ1-5; D gene unclear. The CDR3 DNA is TGTGCCAGCAGTGAAGCGCACCGTCGGCCCCAGCATTTT. Translated, it gives CASSEAHRRPQHF.